This T cell receptor beta chain was sequenced for a study of T cells in Graves' hyperthyroidism and ophthalmopathy (dated by TCRdb to the late 2010s). About the study as a whole: Peripheral blood samples were taken at the time of initial diagnosis, prior to any treatment. TCR V-J signatures able to tell the groups apart were searched for in a discovery cohort of 90 to 100 patients, of whom around 43 had Graves' ophthalmopathy and 57 had stable Graves' hyperthyroidism. Prospective prediction of ophthalmopathy was tested in an independent validation cohort consisting of 18 hyperthyroidism patients and more than 15 patients who later progressed to ophthalmopathy. The 95 to 100 discovery patients were randomly split 7:3 into training and test sets. Thyroid tissue and blood T-cell repertoires from six or seven Graves' hyperthyroidism patients were also compared in the study. Following sampling, methimazole starting at 30 mg daily was given to hyperthyroidism patients, and high-dose intravenous methylprednisolone was given to ophthalmopathy patients. The paper describes TCR Vbeta CDR3 sequencing of 120 to 150 peripheral blood samples, made up of 43 ophthalmopathy patients, roughly 72 hyperthyroidism patients and approximately 17 progressor patients. What the authors observed across the whole study: Sample size was not statistically predetermined, and blinding of investigators to group allocation was not performed. Ophthalmopathy was separated from stable hyperthyroidism by a 13 V-J signature model, with around 90% sensitivity and about 81% specificity obtained in cross-validation and 80%/75% obtained in testing. Most expanded thyroid clonotypes (frequency above 0.001) were also found in blood, which suggests that blood repertoires may mirror thyroid immune responses. In validation, progression to ophthalmopathy was predicted by the model with 55% to 71% sensitivity and around 76% specificity, a median of roughly six months before onset.

The table lists this clonotype with many counts. The clone's antigen remains unknown. Base qualities are not recorded, but no much larger clone differs from it by a single base. Per the germline V gene, SGHAT is the CDR1 and FQNNGV is the CDR2. The CDR3 runs 12 amino acids, cysteine and phenylalanine included. The retained sequence is limited to the CDR3, 36 bases, with the frame set at the first base. V gives up 5 bases and J gives up 9 bases, and the segment between their germline ends measures 11 bases. Amplification of TCR beta CDR3 regions was carried out from RNA transcripts. The first round of RT-PCR for the TCR CDR3 was performed with the HTBI primer set and the Qiagen OneStep RT-PCR kit. Libraries were constructed in a second round of multiplex PCR, after which size selection and purification were carried out. Paired-end sequencing of the libraries was performed with 100 bp reads on an Illumina HiSeq2000. The paper's processing steps were these. SOAPnuke was used to process the raw data, removing reads that contained adapters or uncalled bases, had a mean Phred below 15, or lacked an exact match to the constant primer or identifier. COPE v1.2.5 was used to merge high-quality paired reads, and clonotypes were defined as unique nucleotide sequences. MiTCR v1.1 was used to align clonotypes to the IMGT TRBV, TRBD and TRBJ reference segments. The analysis was restricted to V-J combinations with a frequency above 0.0001, which together covered 99.2% of the repertoires. A TCS score was defined as the ratio of F50 (clonal expansion) to E x V (chaos), with BLOSUM62-based TCRdist applied between CDR3 peptides within each V-J. Welch's t-statistics and random forest reduced some 510 V-J features to roughly 13, which were used in a naive Bayes classifier (R e1071). TCRdb reworked the public reads: Q25 trimming with fastp, MiXCR clone assembly, productive beta chains retained. Rows with a matching CDR3 protein are joined into one entry that keeps the most common DNA and genes. What appears here as the V and J calls and clone size reflects TCRdb's work, not the paper's. The sample table holds around 180,000 distinct CDR3 sequences, of which 17% were seen once. The top ten constitute 25% to 30% of the sample.

A patient counted as having stable Graves' hyperthyroidism if no progression to ophthalmopathy occurred over 18 months of follow-up. Hyperthyroidism patients were aged 18 to 65 years and newly diagnosed, with disease duration of less than 2 months. The study excluded patients with uncontrolled infections, other autoimmune diseases, pregnancy or lactation. Diagnoses were based on clinical symptoms, serum thyroxine and TRAb, thyroid ultrasound and orbital computed tomography. Ficoll-Paque density gradient centrifugation was used to isolate PBMCs from under 11 ml of fresh peripheral blood. Total RNA was extracted with Trizol reagent, and quality was checked on an Agilent 2100 Bioanalyzer.

The receptor was derived from a woman aged 45-65 years with Graves' hyperthyroidism. The source material was blood. The sequence is built from TRBV11-2 and TRBJ2-1; confidence is insufficient to name the D gene. The nucleotides read TGTGCCAGCAGCGGAACGGACGGTGAGCAGTTCTTC. It translates to CASSGTDGEQFF.